The sequence of this TCR beta chain was determined in a study of blood T cells in healthy people across ages. Looking at the study overall: About one barcoded beta molecule per two T cells was the capture yield of template switching.

This clonotype was detected only a few times. Its specificity is unknown. Points from the study as a whole: As age increased, TCR beta diversity per million T cells fell in a roughly linear fashion.

Sample-barcoded 5' priming and a J-beta primer mix drove a second PCR of about 7 to 11 cycles. Every cDNA was tagged by a template-switch adaptor with 12 random nucleotides. In TCRdb, the 5' RACE reads were re-called with MiXCR into one record per CDR3 protein. The data contain roughly 720,000 distinct CDR3 sequences, about 53% of them singletons. Sequencing input: blood. The clonotype comes from an elderly man in good health.

The CDR3 is CASSFTPGQLGRYAYF. The CDR3 DNA follows: TGCGCCAGCAGCTTTACCCCGGGACAGCTTGGCAGATACGCGTATTTT. This sequence joins TRBV5-1 and TRBJ2-3; the match to TRBD1 covers 7 bases. CDR3 length: 16 residues. CDR1 and CDR2 (germline): SGHRS, YFSETQ. V shed 2 bases and J 14 bases; nucleotides not matched to a gene: 20.